The clone carrying this T cell receptor (beta chain) was seen a single time. These data originate in a study of T-cell memory formation after mild COVID-19. This CDR3 is 12 amino acids long. Germline V gene lookup returns CDR1 MNHEY and CDR2 SVGAGI. The V end lost 0 bases, the J end lost 10 bases, and 7 bases lay between the germline ends. In TCRdb, the 5' RACE reads were re-called with MiXCR into one record per CDR3 protein. The sample carries approximately 300,000 distinct CDR3 sequences, 19% recorded once. The rearrangement links TRBV6-5 to TRBJ2-1, with no clear D. Material: PBMCs or a T cell subset sorted from them (not recorded which). The TCR was taken from a man younger than 30 who had mild COVID-19 (a few samples of this study predate the infection). Cell type and time point are not known. The CDR3 region is CASSYSSEEQFF. The DNA for the CDR3 is TGTGCCAGCAGTTACTCTTCGGAAGAGCAGTTCTTC.